The 27 T cell receptor beta chains reported below all come from one sample, sequenced in a study of T cell responses to AZD1222 COVID-19 vaccine. Assay used: immunoSEQ multiplex PCR; TCRdb lists only in-frame clones, some missing. Of 120,000 to 150,000 clones in the sample, about 91% are singletons; the top ten hold about 14%. The specimen comprised peripheral blood, sampled on day 0 of AZD1222 vaccination. Receptors were obtained from an adult in good health.

The rearrangement joins TRBV19 to TRBJ1-1, with 9 bases lining up with TRBD1. This CDR3 comprises 14 residues. V was clipped by 10 bases and J by 1 base; unmatched bases: 7. Germline V CDR1 and CDR2: LNHDA, SQIVND (reference sequence). The CDR3 nucleotides read TGTGCCACCAGGGACAGGGAGACGAACACTGAAGCTTTCTTT. It codes for CATRDRETNTEAFF.

The chain uses TRBV19 and TRBJ2-2, with 9 bases matching TRBD1. V dropped 5 bases and J dropped 4; count of bases not matched to a gene: 11. The CDR3 spans 17 residues. Per the germline V gene, CDR1 is LNHDA and CDR2 is SQIVND (reference sequence). The CDR3 spells CASSPPPQGARTGELFF. CDR3 sequence (DNA): TGTGCCAGTAGTCCACCCCCACAGGGGGCCCGCACCGGGGAGCTGTTTTTT.

V and J are TRBV20-1 and TRBJ1-1, with 8 bases that match TRBD1. The V gene's germline CDR1 is DFQATT and CDR2 SNEGSKA (reference sequence). CDR3 length: 15 residues. V trimming: 3 bases; J trimming: 5 bases; junction bases outside the gene matches: 11. The chain's CDR3 is CSASRGGRGRTEAFF. For the CDR3, the DNA is TGCAGTGCTAGTCGCGGTGGCAGGGGGCGGACTGAAGCTTTCTTT.

This chain uses TRBV4-2 with TRBJ1-3; perhaps TRBD1 as D (5 bases). Between the trimmed V and J ends, which lost 0 bases and 0 bases, there was a span of 15 bases. Germline lookup yields CDR1 LGHNA and CDR2 YNFKEQ. There are 18 residues in the CDR3. The CDR3: CASSQELPVGVSGNTIYF. Here the CDR3 DNA reads TGTGCCAGCAGCCAAGAACTCCCCGTGGGGGTCTCTGGAAACACCATATATTTT.

The chain carries TRBV7-2 and TRBJ1-2; D is undetermined. The germline V gene encodes CDR1 SGHTA and CDR2 FQGNSA. Trimming pared 2 bases from V and 3 bases from J, leaving 10 bases between. CDR3 length: 14 residues. CDR3 sequence reads: CASSLLQSYYGYTF. The CDR3 coding sequence is TGTGCCAGCAGCTTATTGCAATCATACTATGGCTACACCTTC.

In DNA, the CDR3 is TGTGCCAGCAGCAACGAGGGGAATGGCTACACCTTC. This sequence encodes CASSNEGNGYTF. The chain joins TRBV11-2 to TRBJ1-2; D is possibly TRBD1 (5 bases). Germline assignment: CDR1 SGHAT and CDR2 FQNNGV. The CDR3 runs 12 residues. Trimming removed 5 bases from V and 6 bases from J, with 10 bases in between. The full variable domain, in which reference TRBV11-2 and TRBJ1-2 provide the parts outside the CDR3, is EAGVAQSPRYKIIEKRQSVAFWCNPISGHATLYWYQQILGQGPKLLIQFQNNGVVDDSQLPKDRFSAERLKGVDSTLKIQPAKLEDSAVYLCASSNEGNGYTFGSGTRLTVV.

V usage is TRBV6-5 and J usage is TRBJ2-7; no firm D call. V lost 0 bases, J lost 0 bases, and 12 bases lay in between. Germline-derived CDR1 and CDR2 are MNHEY and SVGAGI. The CDR3 loop spans 16 amino acids. The CDR3 bases are TGTGCCAGCAGTTACTCAGGTGGGCAGACCTCCTACGAGCAGTACTTC. Translated, it gives CASSYSGGQTSYEQYF.

V gene TRBV20-1 combines with J gene TRBJ2-2; maybe TRBD1 (6 bases). The germline V and J ends were trimmed by 3 bases and 5 bases, with 10 bases remaining between them. CDR1 DFQATT and CDR2 SNEGSKA come from the germline V gene (reference sequence). The CDR3 loop spans 13 amino acids. The CDR3 DNA follows: TGCAGTGCTAGTACAGGGCAAACCGGGGAGCTGTTTTTT. Amino acid sequence: CSASTGQTGELFF.

This CDR3 is CASSPGTGPYEQYF. The CDR3 bases are TGTGCCAGCAGTCCCGGGACAGGGCCCTACGAGCAGTACTTC. The chain joins TRBV7-2 to TRBJ2-7; 9 bases line up with TRBD1. Germline V lookup: CDR1 SGHTA, CDR2 FQGNSA. The CDR3 has 14 residues. V was pared by 6 bases and J by 2 bases, with 5 bases of the junction left unmatched.

The chain combines TRBV19 with TRBJ1-5, with 10 bases matching TRBD1. CDR1 and CDR2 from the germline V gene are LNHDA and SQIVND (reference sequence). This CDR3 spans 16 amino acids. With 10 bases clipped from V and 3 bases from J, the junction kept 12 bases outside the gene matches. CDR3 DNA sequence: TGTGCCACCAGGGGTTTGGGACAGGGGATCAATCAGCCCCAGCATTTT. Protein sequence: CATRGLGQGINQPQHF. Full variable domain (outside the CDR3, taken from reference TRBV19 and TRBJ1-5): DGGITQSPKYLFRKEGQNVTLSCEQNLNHDAMYWYRQDPGQGLRLIYYSQIVNDFQKGDIAEGYSVSREKKESFPLTVTSAQKNPTAFYLCATRGLGQGINQPQHFGDGTRLSIL.

This chain links TRBV28 with TRBJ1-1, with D maybe TRBD1 (6 bases). The CDR3 has 14 residues. Trimming took 7 bases from V and 5 from J, leaving 17 bases between them. CDR1 is MDHEN, CDR2 SYDVKM, per germline. CDR3: CASISRGRGTEAFF. The CDR3 nucleotides are TGTGCCAGCATTTCCCGGGGGCGTGGGACTGAAGCTTTCTTT.

This chain links TRBV21-1 with TRBJ1-1; TRBD1 is taken as the D call from the table, unchecked against the DNA. TRBV21-1 represents a pseudogene. The CDR3 length is 14 residues. This CDR3 is CASSKIVPRRGAFF. The CDR3 nucleotides are TGTGCCAGCAGCAAAATTGTACCCAGAAGGGGGGCTTTCTTT.

The chain links TRBV12-3 or TRBV12-4 to TRBJ1-2; no clear D gene. The CDR3 contains 11 residues. Trimming took 2 bases from V and 2 from J, leaving 0 bases between them. The CDR3 DNA is TGTGCCAGCAGTTTAAACTATGGCTACACCTTC. This gives the protein CASSLNYGYTF.

The chain is built from TRBV7-9 and TRBJ1-5, with D possibly being TRBD1 (5 bases). V shed 5 bases and J shed 8 bases, with 25 bases lying between them. Germline CDR1 SEHNR, CDR2 FQNEAQ (reference sequence). The CDR3 extends over 17 amino acids. The CDR3 sequence: CASSATDPHTFVKPQHF. The CDR3 DNA reads as TGTGCCAGCAGCGCGACAGACCCTCATACTTTCGTAAAGCCCCAGCATTTT.

The V gene is TRBV9, the J gene TRBJ1-6; 11 bases are shared with TRBD1. Unmatched junction bases numbered 4, after V lost 0 bases and J lost 11 bases. The germline CDR1 and CDR2 sequences are SGDLS and YYNGEE. CDR3 length equals 15 residues. CDR3 in DNA: TGTGCCAGCAGCGTAGGGGACAGGGGGGAGACACCCCTCCACTTT. It yields the protein CASSVGDRGETPLHF.

CDR3 in amino acids: CASSASGDRPSPLHF. CDR3 DNA sequence: TGCGCCAGCAGTGCTAGCGGGGACCGGCCTTCACCCCTCCACTTT. The V call is TRBV5-1, the J call TRBJ1-6, with TRBD1 as a possible D gene (5 bases). CDR1 and CDR2 from the germline V gene are SGHRS and YFSETQ. This CDR3 has 15 residues. Trimming removed 5 bases at V and 9 bases at J, with 18 bases between.

This chain links TRBV29-1 with TRBJ1-1; the D is unclear. V lost 4 bases and J lost 6, with 12 bases in between. CDR1 and CDR2 from the germline V gene are SQVTM and ANQGSEA. This CDR3 is built from 12 residues. CDR3 DNA sequence: TGCAGCGTTGCGGACGTAGGCGCTGAAGCTTTCTTT. It encodes CSVADVGAEAFF.

The chain is built from TRBV7-3 and TRBJ2-2; D unclear. Germline assignment: CDR1 SGHTA and CDR2 FQGTGA. The CDR3 consists of 13 residues. The V and J ends lost 3 bases and 5 bases respectively, with 7 bases between them. The CDR3 DNA sequence: TGTGCCAGCAGCTTGGCCTTAACCGGGGAGCTGTTTTTT. This codes for CASSLALTGELFF.

The chain combines TRBV4-1 with TRBJ2-7; D is possibly TRBD1 (6 bases). V was clipped by 8 bases and J by 4 bases, with 18 bases between them. This CDR3 spans 14 amino acids. Germline V lookup: CDR1 MGHRA, CDR2 YSYEKL. The CDR3 DNA sequence: TGCGCCAGCGGATATCCGGGACAACCGTACGAGCAGTACTTC. As protein: CASGYPGQPYEQYF.

The V call is TRBV19, the J call TRBJ2-6, with 10 bases that match TRBD1. Germline V gene sequence: CDR1 LNHDA, CDR2 SQIVND (reference sequence). There are 17 residues in the CDR3. V shed 8 bases, J shed 0 bases, and the junction held 7 bases outside the gene matches. CDR3 bases: TGTGCCAGTGGACAGGGGGACCTTAACTCTGGGGCCAACGTCCTGACTTTC. This sequence encodes CASGQGDLNSGANVLTF.

The chain uses TRBV2 and TRBJ1-1; 7 bases line up with TRBD1. The CDR3 totals 14 residues. Germline CDR1 and CDR2: SNHLY and FYNNEI. V lost 6 bases to trimming and J lost 11 bases; unmatched junction nucleotides: 15. CDR3 in amino acids: CASRSPAGTGAAFF. The CDR3 DNA is TGTGCCAGCAGGTCACCGGCCGGAACAGGGGCTGCTTTCTTT.

In this sample, this clone turned up a few times. The rearrangement joins TRBV6-2 or TRBV6-3 to TRBJ2-3; D is unresolved. The CDR3 has 14 residues. CDR1 is MNHEY and CDR2 is SVGEGT in the germline V gene. Trimming took 6 bases from V and 5 from J, leaving 15 bases between them. For the CDR3, the DNA is TGTGCCAGCAGCCTCCGGGCGCTCGGAGATACGCAGTATTTT. This gives the protein CASSLRALGDTQYF.

This clone has just one count. V is TRBV15 and J is TRBJ2-1; TRBD2 aligns across 7 bases. Trimming cost V 1 base and J 6 bases; bases outside gene matches: 9. Germline V gene sequence: CDR1 LNHNV, CDR2 YYDKDF (reference sequence). The CDR3 is 16 residues long. The CDR3: CATSRVAAGVRNEQFF. In DNA, the CDR3 is TGTGCCACCAGCAGAGTAGCGGCGGGGGTCCGCAATGAGCAGTTCTTC. Using reference TRBV15 and TRBJ2-1 for the parts outside the CDR3, the full variable domain is DAMVIQNPRYQVTQFGKPVTLSCSQTLNHNVMYWYQQKSSQAPKLLFHYYDKDFNNEADTPDNFQSRRPNTSFCFLDIRSPGLGDTAMYLCATSRVAAGVRNEQFFGPGTRLTVL.

The J gene is TRBJ1-1, the V gene TRBV7-2; perhaps TRBD1 as D (6 bases). The CDR3 has 13 amino acids. V lost 6 bases to trimming and J lost 4 bases, with 12 bases between them. Per the germline V gene, CDR1 is SGHTA and CDR2 is FQGNSA. The CDR3: CASRRQGSTEAFF. The CDR3 region has the DNA TGTGCCAGCAGACGTCAGGGGAGCACTGAAGCTTTCTTT.

The chain recombines TRBV19 with TRBJ1-2, with 8 bases that match TRBD1. There are 13 residues in the CDR3. CDR1 is LNHDA and CDR2 is SQIVND in the germline V gene (reference sequence). The trim removed 4 bases at V and 6 bases at J, leaving 4 bases unmatched. The CDR3 DNA reads as TGTGCCAGTAGTACCCAGGGGGCGGATGGCTACACCTTC. Its translation: CASSTQGADGYTF.

The rearrangement links TRBV19 to TRBJ2-6; D is undetermined. Per germline, CDR1 LNHDA and CDR2 SQIVND (reference sequence). The length of the CDR3 is 14 residues. V dropped 5 bases and J dropped 0 bases, with 5 bases sitting between them. CDR3 DNA: TGTGCCAGTAGTGGTCTCTCTGGGGCCAACGTCCTGACTTTC. Amino acids: CASSGLSGANVLTF.

This chain connects TRBV2 to TRBJ2-1; 12 positions match TRBD2. V lost 4 bases to trimming and J lost 2 bases; unmatched junction nucleotides: 6. CDR1 and CDR2 from the germline V gene are SNHLY and FYNNEI. CDR3 length: 17 residues. The CDR3, as DNA: TGTGCCAGCAGTGGGACTAGCGGGGCCCGCACCTACAATGAGCAGTTCTTC. Its protein is CASSGTSGARTYNEQFF.